The rows below give T cell receptor beta chains drawn from one sample of a study of T cell responses to AZD1222 COVID-19 vaccine. The table came from immunoSEQ multiplex PCR; TCRdb's copy has only in-frame clones and leaves some out. The sample contains about 190,000 clones, 90% to 95% of which appear only once. The sample in question was peripheral blood, obtained on day 0 of AZD1222 vaccination. The receptor set was obtained from an adult in good health. CDR3s include the opening cysteine and the closing phenylalanine or tryptophan.

16,TRBJ1-5,TRBV19,CASSTQTRGPGWAQHF
13,TRBJ2-2,TRBV12-3/TRBV12-4,CASSFFVGGELFF
16,TRBJ2-5,TRBV28,CASSFLLAGEGETQYF
14,TRBJ1-4,TRBV5-1,CASSLNRGTEKLFF
15,TRBJ2-7,TRBV28,CASISGGLESSEQYF
14,TRBJ1-3,TRBV5-4,CASSLGGSGNTIYF
14,TRBJ1-6,TRBV12-5,CASVIREPNSPLHF
15,TRBJ1-2,TRBV15,CATSSVQGPLGGYTF
14,TRBJ2-1,TRBV9,CASSVQPSYNEQFF
13,TRBJ2-1,TRBV9,CASRGTGGNEQFF
15,TRBJ2-3,TRBV5-1,CASSLGDSQTDTQYF
14,TRBJ2-3,TRBV21-1,CASSKARYTDTQYF
16,TRBJ2-3,TRBV12-5,CASGLVLGPSTDTQYF
13,TRBJ1-2,TRBV19,CASKRGSNYGYTF
17,TRBJ1-2,TRBV2,CASSERGPGLANYGYTF
14,TRBJ1-2,TRBV6-5,CASRPGRWDYGYTF
16,TRBJ2-7,TRBV4-1,CASSQEAASGRTEQYF
11,TRBJ1-3,TRBV30,CAREDGNTIYF
15,TRBJ1-6,TRBV5-1,CASSRDGGYNSPLHF
13,TRBJ1-1,TRBV28,CASSRRSNTEAFF
14,TRBJ2-5,TRBV3-1/TRBV3-2,CASSPPGQQETQYF
13,TRBJ2-2,TRBV18,CASSLAGAGELFF
13,TRBJ2-1,TRBV19,CASSPDSYNEQFF
16,TRBJ1-6,TRBV5-1,CASSLASGSRNSPLHF
13,TRBJ2-1,TRBV24-1,CATSVTGYNEQFF
13,TRBJ1-6,TRBV12-3/TRBV12-4,CASSLRPQGPLHF
16,TRBJ2-7,TRBV7-3,CASSLMGTVSSYEQYF
18,TRBJ2-6,TRBV6-2/TRBV6-3,CASSAADVPYSGANVLTF
13,TRBJ1-1,TRBV29-1,CSVAAGGYTEAFF
19,TRBJ1-5,TRBV9,CASTKLSGTGVRSNQPQHF
15,TRBJ2-7,TRBV7-9,CASSLKGLEVYEQYF
13,TRBJ2-3,TRBV6-6,CASRGLGTDTQYF
14,TRBJ2-1,TRBV19,CASRDLSSYNEQFF
15,TRBJ2-7,TRBV6-1,CASSEAHRGSYEQYF
18,TRBJ1-1,TRBV11-2,CASSLGAGPSSWDTEAFF
15,TRBJ2-7,TRBV27,CASSLSGDFSYEQYF